These T cell receptor beta chains were read from a single sample in a study of T cell responses to AZD1222 COVID-19 vaccine. Clones were read by immunoSEQ multiplex PCR, and TCRdb kept only the in-frame ones, dropping some. The sample has 80,000 or so clones, more than 85% seen once. The sample was peripheral blood, taken 28 days after the second AZD1222 dose. The receptors were sampled from an adult who received the AZD1222 COVID-19 vaccine. The CDR3 runs from the conserved cysteine through the conserved F or W. The order of the fields is J gene, V gene, clone size, D gene, CDR3 protein, CDR3 DNA. A D gene is named only where the DNA matches it firmly. Clone sizes are given selectively: once, few, many, or a class where the clone is expanded.

TRBJ2-2 | TRBV2 | . | . | CASSVHPGELFF | TGTGCCAGCAGTGTCCACCCCGGGGAGCTGTTTTTT
TRBJ2-7 | TRBV5-1 | . | TRBD2 | CASSPGGAGVYEQYF | TGCGCCAGCAGCCCCGGGGGAGCGGGAGTTTACGAGCAGTACTTC
TRBJ2-7 | TRBV6-5 | . | . | CASSTGTTTYEQYF | TGTGCCAGCAGCACCGGGACAACGACCTACGAGCAGTACTTC
TRBJ2-7 | TRBV6-5 | . | TRBD2 | CASSYSRTSGSHEQYF | TGTGCCAGCAGTTACTCGAGGACTAGCGGGAGCCACGAGCAGTACTTC
TRBJ1-1 | TRBV12-3/TRBV12-4 | . | TRBD1 | CASKTGLSAFF | TGTGCCAGCAAGACAGGGCTCTCAGCTTTCTTT
TRBJ2-5 | TRBV30 | . | . | CAWTLGTSSQETQYF | TGTGCCTGGACGCTAGGGACTTCCAGCCAAGAGACCCAGTACTTC
TRBJ2-7 | TRBV7-2 | . | . | CASSLVSAVGYEQYF | TGTGCCAGCAGCTTAGTTTCGGCAGTAGGGTACGAGCAGTACTTC
TRBJ2-7 | TRBV5-6 | few | . | CASSLSGVGGEQYF | TGTGCCAGCAGCTTGTCGGGAGTGGGCGGCGAGCAGTACTTC
TRBJ1-5 | TRBV15 | few | TRBD1 | CATSRQERTGGHNQPQHF | TGTGCCACCAGCAGGCAGGAGCGGACAGGGGGTCACAATCAGCCCCAGCATTTT
TRBJ1-1 | TRBV5-1 | . | TRBD1 | CASSVQGSRDRGRGTEAFF | TGCGCCAGCAGCGTCCAAGGATCCCGGGACAGGGGGCGGGGCACTGAAGCTTTCTTT
TRBJ1-1 | TRBV4-2 | few | . | CASSQGRGTEAFF | TGTGCCAGCAGCCAAGGTCGGGGGACTGAAGCTTTCTTT